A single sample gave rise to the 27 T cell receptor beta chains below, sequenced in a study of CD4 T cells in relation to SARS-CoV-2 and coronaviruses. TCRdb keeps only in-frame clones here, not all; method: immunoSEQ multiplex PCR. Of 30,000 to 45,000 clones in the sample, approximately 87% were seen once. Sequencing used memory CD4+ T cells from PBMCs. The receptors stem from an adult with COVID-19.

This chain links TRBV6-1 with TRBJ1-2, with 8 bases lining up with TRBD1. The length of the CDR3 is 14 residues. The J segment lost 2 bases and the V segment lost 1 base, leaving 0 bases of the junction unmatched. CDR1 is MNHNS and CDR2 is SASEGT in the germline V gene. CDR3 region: CASSEGTGNYGYTF. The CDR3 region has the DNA TGTGCCAGCAGTGAAGGGACAGGGAACTATGGCTACACCTTC.

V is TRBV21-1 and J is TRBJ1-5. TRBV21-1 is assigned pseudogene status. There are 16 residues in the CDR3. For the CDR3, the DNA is TGTGCCAGCAGCAATGGTCCACTGTGTAGCAATCAGCCCCAGCATTTT. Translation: CASSNGPLCSNQPQHF.

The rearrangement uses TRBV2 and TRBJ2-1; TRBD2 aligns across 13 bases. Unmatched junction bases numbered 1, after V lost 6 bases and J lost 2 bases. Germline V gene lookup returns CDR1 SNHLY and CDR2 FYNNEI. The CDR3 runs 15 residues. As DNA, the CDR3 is TGTGCCAGCAGCGGGACTAGCGGGGCCTACAATGAGCAGTTCTTC. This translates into CASSGTSGAYNEQFF.

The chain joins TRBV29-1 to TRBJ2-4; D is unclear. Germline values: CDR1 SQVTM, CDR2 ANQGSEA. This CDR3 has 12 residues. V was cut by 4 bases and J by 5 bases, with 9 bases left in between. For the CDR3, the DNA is TGCAGCGTTGCAGTACTCGAAAACATTCAGTACTTC. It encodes CSVAVLENIQYF.

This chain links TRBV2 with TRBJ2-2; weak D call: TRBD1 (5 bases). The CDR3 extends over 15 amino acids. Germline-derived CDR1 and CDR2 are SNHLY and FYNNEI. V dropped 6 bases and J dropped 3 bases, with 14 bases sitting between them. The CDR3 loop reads CASRRQTRDTGELFF. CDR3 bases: TGTGCCAGCAGAAGACAGACTCGCGACACCGGGGAGCTGTTTTTT.

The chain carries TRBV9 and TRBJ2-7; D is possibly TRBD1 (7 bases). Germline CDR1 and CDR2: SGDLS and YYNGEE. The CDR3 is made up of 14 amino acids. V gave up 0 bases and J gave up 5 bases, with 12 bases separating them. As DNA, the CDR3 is TGTGCCAGCAGCGTAGACAGGGGAGGAAACGAGCAGTACTTC. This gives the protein CASSVDRGGNEQYF. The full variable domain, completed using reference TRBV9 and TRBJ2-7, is DSGVTQTPKHLITATGQRVTLRCSPRSGDLSVYWYQQSLDQGLQFLIQYYNGEERAKGNILERFSAQQFPDLHSELNLSSLELGDSALYFCASSVDRGGNEQYFGPGTRLTVT.

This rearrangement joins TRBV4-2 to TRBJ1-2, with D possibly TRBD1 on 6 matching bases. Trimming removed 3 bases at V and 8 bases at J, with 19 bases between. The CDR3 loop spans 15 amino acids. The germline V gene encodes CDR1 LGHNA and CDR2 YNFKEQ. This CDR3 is CASSQESTGALGYTF. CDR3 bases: TGTGCCAGCAGCCAGGAATCGACAGGCGCGCTGGGCTACACCTTC.

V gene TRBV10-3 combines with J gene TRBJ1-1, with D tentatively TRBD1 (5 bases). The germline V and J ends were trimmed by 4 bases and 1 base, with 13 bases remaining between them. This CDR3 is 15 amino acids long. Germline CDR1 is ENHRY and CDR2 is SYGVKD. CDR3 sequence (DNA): TGTGCCATCAGTGCTCGCGGCAGGGAGAACACTGAAGCTTTCTTT. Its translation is CAISARGRENTEAFF.

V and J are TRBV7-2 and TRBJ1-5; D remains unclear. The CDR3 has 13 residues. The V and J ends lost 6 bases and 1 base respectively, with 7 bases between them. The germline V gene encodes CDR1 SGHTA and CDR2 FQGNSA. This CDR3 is CASSRSSNQPQHF. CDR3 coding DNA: TGTGCCAGCAGTAGAAGCAGCAATCAGCCCCAGCATTTT.

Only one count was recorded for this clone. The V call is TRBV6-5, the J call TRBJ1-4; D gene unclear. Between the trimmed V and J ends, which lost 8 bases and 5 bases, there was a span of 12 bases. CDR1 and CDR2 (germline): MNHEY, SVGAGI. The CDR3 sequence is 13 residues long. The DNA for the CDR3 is TGTGCCAGCCGAATGCACCGGAATGAAAAACTGTTTTTT. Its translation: CASRMHRNEKLFF.

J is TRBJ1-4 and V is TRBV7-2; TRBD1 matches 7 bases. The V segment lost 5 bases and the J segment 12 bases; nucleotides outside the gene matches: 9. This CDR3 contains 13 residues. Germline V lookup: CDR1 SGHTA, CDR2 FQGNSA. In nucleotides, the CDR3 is TGTGCCAGCAGCACCTCGACAGGGCTCGAACTGTTTTTT. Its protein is CASSTSTGLELFF.

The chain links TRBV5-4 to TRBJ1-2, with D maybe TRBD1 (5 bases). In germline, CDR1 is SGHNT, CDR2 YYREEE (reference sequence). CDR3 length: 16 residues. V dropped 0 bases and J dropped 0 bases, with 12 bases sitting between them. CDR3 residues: CASSLGGRSSNYGYTF. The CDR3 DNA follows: TGTGCCAGCAGCTTGGGGGGACGGAGTTCTAACTATGGCTACACCTTC.

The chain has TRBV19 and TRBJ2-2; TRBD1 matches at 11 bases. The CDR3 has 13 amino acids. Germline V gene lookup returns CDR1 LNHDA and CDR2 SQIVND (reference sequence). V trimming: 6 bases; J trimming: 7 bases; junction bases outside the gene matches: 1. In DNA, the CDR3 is TGTGCCAGTAGGGACAGGGGGCTCGGGGAGCTGTTTTTT. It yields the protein CASRDRGLGELFF.

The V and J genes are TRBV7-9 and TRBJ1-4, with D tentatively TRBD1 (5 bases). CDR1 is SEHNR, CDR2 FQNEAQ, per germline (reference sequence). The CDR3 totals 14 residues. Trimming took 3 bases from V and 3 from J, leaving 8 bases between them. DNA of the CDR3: TGTGCCAGCAGCTTTGAAGGGGCTAATGAAAAACTGTTTTTT. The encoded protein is CASSFEGANEKLFF.

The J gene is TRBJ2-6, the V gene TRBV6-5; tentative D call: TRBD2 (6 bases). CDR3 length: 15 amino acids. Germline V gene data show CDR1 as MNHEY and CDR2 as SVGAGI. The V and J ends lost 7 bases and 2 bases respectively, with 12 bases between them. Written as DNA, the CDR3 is TGTGCCAGCAAGGTGGGGGGAACTGGGGCCAACGTCCTGACTTTC. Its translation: CASKVGGTGANVLTF.

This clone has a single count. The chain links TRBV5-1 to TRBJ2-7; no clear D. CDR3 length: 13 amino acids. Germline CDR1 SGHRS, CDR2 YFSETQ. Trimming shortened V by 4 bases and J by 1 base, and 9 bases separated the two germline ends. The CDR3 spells CASSQGQSYEQYF. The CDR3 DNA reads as TGCGCCAGCAGCCAAGGCCAATCCTACGAGCAGTACTTC.

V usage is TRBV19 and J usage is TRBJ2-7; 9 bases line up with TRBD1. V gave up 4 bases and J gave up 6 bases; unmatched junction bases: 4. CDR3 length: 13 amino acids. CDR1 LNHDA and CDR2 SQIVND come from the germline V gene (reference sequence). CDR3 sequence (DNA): TGTGCCAGTAGTACCGGGACAGGGAGCGAGCAGTACTTC. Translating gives CASSTGTGSEQYF.

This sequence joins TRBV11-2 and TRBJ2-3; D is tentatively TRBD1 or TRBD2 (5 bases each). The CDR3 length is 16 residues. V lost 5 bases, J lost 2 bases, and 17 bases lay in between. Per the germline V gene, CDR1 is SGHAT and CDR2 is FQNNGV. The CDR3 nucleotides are TGTGCCAGCAGCCCCCGAGGGGCCAGTCCCACAGATACGCAGTATTTT. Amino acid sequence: CASSPRGASPTDTQYF.

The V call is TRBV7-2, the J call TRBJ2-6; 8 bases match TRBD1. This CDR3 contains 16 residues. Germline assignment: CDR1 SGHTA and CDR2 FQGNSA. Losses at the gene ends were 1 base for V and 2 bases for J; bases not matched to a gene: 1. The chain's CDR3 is CASSLETGAGANVLTF. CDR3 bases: TGTGCCAGCAGCTTAGAGACAGGGGCTGGGGCCAACGTCCTGACTTTC.

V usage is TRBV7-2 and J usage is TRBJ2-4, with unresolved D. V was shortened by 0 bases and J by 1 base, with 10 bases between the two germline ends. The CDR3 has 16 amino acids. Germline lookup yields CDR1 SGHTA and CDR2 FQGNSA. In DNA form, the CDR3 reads TGTGCCAGCAGCTTAGCAAGCGCGTCGGCCAAAAACATTCAGTACTTC. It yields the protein CASSLASASAKNIQYF. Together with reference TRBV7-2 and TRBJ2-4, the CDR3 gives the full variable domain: GAGVSQSPSNKVTEKGKDVELRCDPISGHTALYWYRQSLGQGLEFLIYFQGNSAPDKSGLPSDRFSAERTGGSVSTLTIQRTQQEDSAVYLCASSLASASAKNIQYFGAGTRLSVL.

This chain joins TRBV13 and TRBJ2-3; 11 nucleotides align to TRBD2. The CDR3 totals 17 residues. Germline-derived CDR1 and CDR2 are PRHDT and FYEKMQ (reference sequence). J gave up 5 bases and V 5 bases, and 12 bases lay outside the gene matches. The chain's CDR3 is CASSKRSGGAAVDTQYF. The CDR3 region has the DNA TGTGCCAGCAGCAAACGTAGCGGGGGGGCTGCTGTAGATACGCAGTATTTT.

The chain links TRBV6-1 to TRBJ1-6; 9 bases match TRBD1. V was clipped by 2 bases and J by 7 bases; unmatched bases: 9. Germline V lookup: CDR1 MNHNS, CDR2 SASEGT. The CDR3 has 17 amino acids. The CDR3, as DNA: TGTGCCAGCAGTGAACCCGGACAGGGGCGAGGGAATTCACCCCTCCACTTT. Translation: CASSEPGQGRGNSPLHF.

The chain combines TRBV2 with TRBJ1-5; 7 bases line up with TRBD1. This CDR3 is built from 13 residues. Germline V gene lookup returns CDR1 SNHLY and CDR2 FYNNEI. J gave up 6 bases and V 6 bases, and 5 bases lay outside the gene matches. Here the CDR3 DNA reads TGTGCCAGCAGGACAGGGTTTAGTCAGCCCCAGCATTTT. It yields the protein CASRTGFSQPQHF.

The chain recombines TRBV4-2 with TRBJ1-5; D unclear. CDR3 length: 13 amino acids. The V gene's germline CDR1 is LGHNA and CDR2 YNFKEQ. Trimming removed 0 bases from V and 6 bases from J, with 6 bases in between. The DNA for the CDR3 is TGTGCCAGCAGCCAAGATCCTTTTCAGCCCCAGCATTTT. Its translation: CASSQDPFQPQHF.

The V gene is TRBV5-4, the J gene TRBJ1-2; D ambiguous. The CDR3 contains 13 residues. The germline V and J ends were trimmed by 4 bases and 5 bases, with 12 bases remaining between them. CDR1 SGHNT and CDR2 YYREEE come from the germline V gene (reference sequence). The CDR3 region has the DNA TGTGCCAGCAGCCCGGCCCAGCGGTATGGCTACACCTTC. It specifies CASSPAQRYGYTF.

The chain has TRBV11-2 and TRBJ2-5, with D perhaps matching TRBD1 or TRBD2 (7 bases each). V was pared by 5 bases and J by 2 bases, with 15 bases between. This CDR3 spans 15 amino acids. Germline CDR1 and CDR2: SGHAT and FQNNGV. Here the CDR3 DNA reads TGTGCCAGCAGCGCCCAGGGGGGGTCTCAAGAGACCCAGTACTTC. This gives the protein CASSAQGGSQETQYF.

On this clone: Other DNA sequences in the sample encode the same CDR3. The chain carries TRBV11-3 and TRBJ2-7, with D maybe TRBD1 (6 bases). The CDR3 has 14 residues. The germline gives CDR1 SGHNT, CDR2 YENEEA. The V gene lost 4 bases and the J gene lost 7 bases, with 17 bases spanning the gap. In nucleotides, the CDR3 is TGTGCCAGCAGCTCCCCAGTGGGGGCAGGTGAGCAGTACTTC. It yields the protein CASSSPVGAGEQYF.